Within the sample, the clone carrying this TCR beta chain is medium-sized (0.01 to 0.1%). Its antigen remains unknown. The CDR3 loop spans 16 amino acids. CDR1 is LNHDA, CDR2 SQIVND, per germline (reference sequence). V shed 7 bases and J shed 5 bases, with 21 bases lying between them. This table comes from immunoSEQ multiplex PCR, and its TCRdb copy is limited to in-frame clones, with some not included. The sample has more than 40,000 clones; more than 70% are singletons. The sample belongs to a study of OX40 agonist ivuxolimab in advanced cancers. About the study: Among those treated, three patients had partial responses, one with hepatocellular carcinoma and two with cutaneous melanoma. Study-wide results and caveats: Among patients with partial responses at 0.1-3.0 mg/kg, clonal expansion was among the lowest.

The material sequenced was CD4+ or CD8+ T cells sorted from blood, taken in a trial of the OX40 agonist ivuxolimab. The source of this sequence is an adult with an advanced solid tumor such as melanoma, head and neck, liver or kidney cancer. This chain uses TRBV19 with TRBJ1-5, with D possibly TRBD1 on 6 matching bases. The CDR3 DNA reads TGTGCCAGTACCCCAAACCGGGGGGGCAGGGATCAGCCCCAGCATTTT. Protein: CASTPNRGGRDQPQHF.